This T cell receptor beta chain was recorded in a study of siplizumab effects on memory and regulatory T cells. Regarding the study as a whole: Proliferating siplizumab-culture Tregs lacked confirmation of suppressive function. Alloreactive sequences tracing back to unstimulated CD4+ memory cells were significantly reduced by siplizumab. Of the proliferating CD4+ or CD8+ clones, roughly 75-96% lacked a naive or memory phenotype that could be assigned. Mean Treg-derived proportions of mappable alloreactive CD4+ clones were less than 75% for siplizumab and roughly 27% for controls.

Trimming stripped 1 base from V and 7 bases from J, with 15 bases between. CDR1 is SGHRS, CDR2 YFSETQ, per germline. The CDR3 has 15 amino acids. Here immunoSEQ multiplex PCR was the method, and the copy in TCRdb shows in-frame clones only, minus some. The data contain just over 50,000 clones, 95% to 97% of them singletons. As to this clone: Its antigen is still unknown.

The TCR was taken from a human donor in good health. The rearrangement joins TRBV5-1 to TRBJ2-1; D call uncertain. The specimen was naive CD4+ T cells sorted from blood. CDR3 amino acids: CASSLSALDPNEQFF. The CDR3 region has the DNA TGCGCCAGCAGCTTGTCGGCGTTAGACCCTAATGAGCAGTTCTTC.